The 16 T cell receptor beta chains below all came from one sample that was sequenced in a study of cytomegalovirus exposure and HLA in healthy donors. Vbeta (60) and Jbeta (13) primers were used in the PCR. Sequencing was performed with immunoSEQ multiplex PCR; in TCRdb, only in-frame clones are kept and a portion is missing. Of over 150,000 clones detected, 65% to 80% appear once; the ten largest clones hold around 4%. The sequencing input was PBMCs. The receptor set was obtained from a man in his forties in good health and CMV-seronegative.

This chain joins TRBV28 and TRBJ1-2; D remains unclear. The CDR3 runs to 13 residues. The germline V and J ends were trimmed by 5 bases and 4 bases, with 11 bases remaining between them. The germline gives CDR1 MDHEN, CDR2 SYDVKM. Written as DNA, the CDR3 is TGTGCCAGCAGTACTAAGACCTTCTATGGCTACACCTTC. Its translation: CASSTKTFYGYTF.

The rearrangement links TRBV29-1 to TRBJ2-3, with D possibly matching TRBD1 (5 bases). Germline V gene sequence: CDR1 SQVTM, CDR2 ANQGSEA. V was cut by 7 bases and J by 4 bases, with 15 bases left in between. The CDR3 consists of 13 residues. The CDR3 DNA reads TGCAGCGCGGTTCCCAGGGAATCAGATACGCAGTATTTT. Encoded protein: CSAVPRESDTQYF.

The gene calls are TRBV15 and TRBJ2-1; 11 bases are a match to TRBD2. CDR1 is LNHNV, CDR2 YYDKDF, per germline (reference sequence). This CDR3 spans 17 amino acids. The junction had 7 bases not matched to a gene; V was cut back by 1 base and J by 5 bases. The chain's CDR3 is CATSRGLGLAANNEQFF. CDR3 DNA: TGTGCCACCAGCAGAGGCCTGGGACTAGCGGCAAACAATGAGCAGTTCTTC.

Only a few counts were recorded for this clone. The J gene is TRBJ1-6, the V gene TRBV27, with TRBD1 identical over 8 bases. This CDR3 contains 15 residues. Germline assignment: CDR1 MNHEY and CDR2 SMNVEV (reference sequence). Trimming took 4 bases from V and 7 from J; bases not matched to a gene: 6. This CDR3 reads CASSSDRVGNSPLHF. The CDR3 nucleotides are TGTGCCAGCAGTTCGGACAGGGTCGGAAATTCACCCCTCCACTTT.

The V call is TRBV19, the J call TRBJ2-2, with D hard to call. From germline, CDR1 is LNHDA and CDR2 SQIVND (reference sequence). CDR3 length: 13 amino acids. Deletions cut 4 bases from V and 7 bases from J, with 10 bases between. DNA of the CDR3: TGTGCCAGTAGTAAACATACCAGCGGGGAGCTGTTTTTT. Protein product: CASSKHTSGELFF. The variable domain in full, completed from reference TRBV19 and TRBJ2-2, reads DGGITQSPKYLFRKEGQNVTLSCEQNLNHDAMYWYRQDPGQGLRLIYYSQIVNDFQKGDIAEGYSVSREKKESFPLTVTSAQKNPTAFYLCASSKHTSGELFFGEGSRLTVL.

This chain links TRBV14 with TRBJ2-7, with no clear D. From germline, CDR1 is SGHDN and CDR2 FVKESK. The V and J ends lost 4 bases and 0 bases respectively, with 7 bases between them. The CDR3 has 13 amino acids. In DNA form, the CDR3 reads TGTGCCAGCAGCCCTCTAAGCTCCTACGAGCAGTACTTC. Amino acids: CASSPLSSYEQYF.

The chain links TRBV20-1 to TRBJ1-2; 8 bases fit TRBD1. V was clipped by 7 bases and J by 10 bases; unmatched bases: 8. Per germline, CDR1 DFQATT and CDR2 SNEGSKA (reference sequence). The CDR3 totals 11 residues. The chain's CDR3 is CSVGQGQPYTF. The CDR3 nucleotides are TGCAGTGTCGGACAGGGACAGCCCTACACCTTC.

This chain connects TRBV27 to TRBJ1-1; a weak D match, TRBD1 (6 bases). The CDR3 is 14 residues long. Germline values: CDR1 MNHEY, CDR2 SMNVEV (reference sequence). V lost 7 bases and J 4 bases, leaving 16 bases between the germline ends. The CDR3 nucleotides are TGTGCCAGCAAACAGGGAGATAGGGGCACTGAAGCTTTCTTT. It yields the protein CASKQGDRGTEAFF.

This clone was seen a handful of times. V is TRBV28 and J is TRBJ2-1; 15 bases are shared with TRBD2. V shed 6 bases and J 8 bases; nucleotides not matched to a gene: 5. The V gene's germline CDR1 is MDHEN and CDR2 SYDVKM. This CDR3 has 15 amino acids. The CDR3 sequence: CASRGTSGGRDEQFF. CDR3 DNA sequence: TGTGCCAGCAGGGGGACTAGCGGGGGGCGGGATGAGCAGTTCTTC.

The V call is TRBV4-1, the J call TRBJ1-1; weak D call: TRBD1 (6 bases). Germline CDR1 and CDR2: MGHRA and YSYEKL. The CDR3 totals 15 residues. Deletions cut 0 bases from V and 7 bases from J, with 15 bases between. CDR3 in DNA: TGCGCCAGCAGCCAAGATTCGGGGGGCTGGAGTGAAGCTTTCTTT. This codes for CASSQDSGGWSEAFF.

The rearrangement joins TRBV9 to TRBJ2-7; D might be TRBD2 (6 bases). From germline, CDR1 is SGDLS and CDR2 YYNGEE. The CDR3 has 15 residues. V was cut by 3 bases and J by 5 bases, with 18 bases left in between. CDR3 sequence reads: CASSAGTPPTHEQYF. The DNA for the CDR3 is TGTGCCAGCAGCGCGGGGACTCCGCCGACGCACGAGCAGTACTTC.

The genes are TRBV5-1 and TRBJ2-1; 10 positions match TRBD2. Germline CDR1 SGHRS, CDR2 YFSETQ. CDR3 length: 15 amino acids. The V gene end was trimmed by 4 bases and the J gene end by 10 bases; junction bases not matched to a gene: 11. CDR3 region: CASSQTSGRAGEQFF. The DNA of the CDR3 is TGCGCCAGCAGCCAGACTAGCGGGCGGGCGGGGGAGCAGTTCTTC.

V usage is TRBV5-1 and J usage is TRBJ1-1, with D maybe TRBD1 (5 bases). Germline loops: CDR1 SGHRS, CDR2 YFSETQ. The CDR3 is 17 residues long. Trimming cost V 1 base and J 1 base, with 17 bases left between them. The CDR3 DNA reads TGCGCCAGCAGCTTGAGTCCTCACGGGGGTTCGAACACTGAAGCTTTCTTT. Its translation: CASSLSPHGGSNTEAFF.

The chain uses TRBV4-1 and TRBJ2-3; D may be TRBD2 (5 bases). CDR1 and CDR2 (germline): MGHRA, YSYEKL. The CDR3 has 14 amino acids. V gave up 2 bases and J gave up 4 bases, with 10 bases separating them. This CDR3 reads CASSQLLESDTQYF. CDR3 nucleotide sequence: TGCGCCAGCAGCCAACTACTAGAGTCAGATACGCAGTATTTT.

The CDR3 spells CASSGDRGNEQFF. The DNA of the CDR3 is TGCGCCAGCAGCGGCGACAGGGGCAATGAGCAGTTCTTC. The chain links TRBV5-1 to TRBJ2-1; 8 bases map to TRBD1. Germline V lookup: CDR1 SGHRS, CDR2 YFSETQ. V dropped 4 bases and J dropped 6; count of bases not matched to a gene: 3. This CDR3 spans 13 amino acids.

The J gene is TRBJ2-3, the V gene TRBV2; no clear D gene. The CDR3 runs 13 residues. Germline-derived CDR1 and CDR2 are SNHLY and FYNNEI. V was pared by 7 bases and J by 0 bases, with 8 bases between. This CDR3 is CASIADSTDTQYF. The CDR3 region has the DNA TGTGCCAGCATTGCGGATAGCACAGATACGCAGTATTTT.